This T cell receptor (beta chain) was recovered during a study of blood T cell repertoires in COVID-19. TCRdb keeps only in-frame clones here, not all; method: immunoSEQ multiplex PCR. The sample includes approximately 270,000 clones, 86% seen only once; the top ten take less than 2%. The junction had 1 base not matched to a gene; V was cut back by 3 bases and J by 2 bases. This CDR3 is built from 15 residues. Germline assignment: CDR1 SGDLS and CDR2 YYNGEE. Sample: PBMCs or T cells enriched from blood (not recorded which). The receptor was isolated from a man in his forties or fifties who had recovered from COVID-19. The chain combines TRBV9 with TRBJ2-1; 11 bases align to TRBD2. The CDR3 loop reads CASSGSGGAYNEQFF. The CDR3 nucleotides are TGTGCCAGCAGCGGTAGCGGGGGGGCCTACAATGAGCAGTTCTTC. Filled out from reference TRBV9 and TRBJ2-1, the complete variable domain reads DSGVTQTPKHLITATGQRVTLRCSPRSGDLSVYWYQQSLDQGLQFLIQYYNGEERAKGNILERFSAQQFPDLHSELNLSSLELGDSALYFCASSGSGGAYNEQFFGPGTRLTVL.